This record concerns one T cell receptor (beta chain) sequence. CDR3 size: 13 residues. The V gene's germline CDR1 is MDHEN and CDR2 SYDVKM. V lost 6 bases to trimming and J lost 0 bases, with 8 bases between them. These data come from a study of blood T cell repertoires in COVID-19. The study drew participants aged about 18 to 89 years from 20 to 30 US areas. Assay: immunoSEQ multiplex PCR; the TCRdb copy retains only in-frame clones and omits some. The sample shows under 300,000 clones, 70% to 90% of them seen only once. The sequence was obtained from a woman between 45 and 60 years old who had recovered from COVID-19. J is TRBJ1-1 and V is TRBV28; no clear D gene. The sequenced sample consisted of PBMCs or T cells enriched from blood (not recorded which). DNA for the CDR3: TGTGCCAGCAGCCCCCCCATGAACACTGAAGCTTTCTTT. The encoded protein is CASSPPMNTEAFF.